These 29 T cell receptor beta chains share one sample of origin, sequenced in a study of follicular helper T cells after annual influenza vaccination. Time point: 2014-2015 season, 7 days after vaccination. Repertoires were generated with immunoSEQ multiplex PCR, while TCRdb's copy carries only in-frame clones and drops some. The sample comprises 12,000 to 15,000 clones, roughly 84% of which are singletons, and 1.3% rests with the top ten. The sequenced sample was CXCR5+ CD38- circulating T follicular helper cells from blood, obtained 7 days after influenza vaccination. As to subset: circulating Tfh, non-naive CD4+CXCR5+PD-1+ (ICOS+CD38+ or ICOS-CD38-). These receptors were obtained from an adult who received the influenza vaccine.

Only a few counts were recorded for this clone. The CDR3 DNA is TGTGCCAGCAGTGTGACATTTGAGGGTAAAAATGAGCAGTTCTTC. This sequence encodes CASSVTFEGKNEQFF. The chain joins TRBV6-4 to TRBJ2-1; perhaps TRBD2 as D (5 bases). The V end lost 4 bases, the J end lost 7 bases, and 17 bases lay between the germline ends. CDR3 length: 15 residues. Looked up from germline, CDR1 is MRHNA and CDR2 is SNTAGT.

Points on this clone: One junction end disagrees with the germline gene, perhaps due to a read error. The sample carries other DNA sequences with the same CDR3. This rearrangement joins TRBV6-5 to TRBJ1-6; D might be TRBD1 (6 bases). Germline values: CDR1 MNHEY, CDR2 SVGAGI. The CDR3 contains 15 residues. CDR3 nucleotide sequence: TGTGCCAGCAGTTATCGGACAGAGAATAATTCCCCCCTCCACTTT. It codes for CASSYRTENNSPLHF.

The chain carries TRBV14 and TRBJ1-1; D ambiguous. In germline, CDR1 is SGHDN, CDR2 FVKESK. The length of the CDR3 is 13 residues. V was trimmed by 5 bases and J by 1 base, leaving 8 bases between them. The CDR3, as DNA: TGTGCCAGCAGCTATTCCCGGAACACTGAAGCTTTCTTT. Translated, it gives CASSYSRNTEAFF.

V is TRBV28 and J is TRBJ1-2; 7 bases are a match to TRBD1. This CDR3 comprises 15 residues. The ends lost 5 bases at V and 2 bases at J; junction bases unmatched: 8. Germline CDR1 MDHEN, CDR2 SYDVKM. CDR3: CASSNSGGQNYGYTF. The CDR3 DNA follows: TGTGCCAGCAGTAATAGCGGGGGACAGAACTATGGCTACACCTTC.

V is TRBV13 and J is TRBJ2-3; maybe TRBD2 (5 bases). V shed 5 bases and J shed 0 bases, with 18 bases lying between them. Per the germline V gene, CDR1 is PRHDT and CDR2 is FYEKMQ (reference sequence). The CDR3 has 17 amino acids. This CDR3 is CASSTSRTRLSTDTQYF. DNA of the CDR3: TGTGCCAGCAGCACCTCACGGACGCGACTAAGCACAGATACGCAGTATTTT.

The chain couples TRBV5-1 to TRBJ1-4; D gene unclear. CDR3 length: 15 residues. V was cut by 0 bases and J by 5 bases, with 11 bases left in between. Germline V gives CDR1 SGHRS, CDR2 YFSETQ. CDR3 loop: CASSLGAGGNEKLFF. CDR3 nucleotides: TGCGCCAGCAGCTTGGGCGCAGGAGGGAATGAAAAACTGTTTTTT.

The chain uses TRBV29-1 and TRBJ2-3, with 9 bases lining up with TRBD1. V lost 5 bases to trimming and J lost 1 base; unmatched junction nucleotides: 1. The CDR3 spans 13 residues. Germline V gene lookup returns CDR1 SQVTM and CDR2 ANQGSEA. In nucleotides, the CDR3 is TGCAGCGTTCGGACAGGGGGCACAGATACGCAGTATTTT. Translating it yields CSVRTGGTDTQYF.

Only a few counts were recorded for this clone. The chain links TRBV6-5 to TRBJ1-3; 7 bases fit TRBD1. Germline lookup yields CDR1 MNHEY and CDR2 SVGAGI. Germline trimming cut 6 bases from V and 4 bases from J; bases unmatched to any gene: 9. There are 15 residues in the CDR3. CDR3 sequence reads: CASRRGQTTGNTIYF. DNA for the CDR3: TGTGCCAGCAGGAGGGGGCAGACTACAGGAAACACCATATATTTT.

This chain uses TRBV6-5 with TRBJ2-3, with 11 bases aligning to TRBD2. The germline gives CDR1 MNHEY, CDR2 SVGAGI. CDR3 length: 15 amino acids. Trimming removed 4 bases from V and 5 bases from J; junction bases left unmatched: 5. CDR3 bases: TGTGCCAGCAGTTCTTCTAGCGGGGGGCGAGATACGCAGTATTTT. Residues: CASSSSSGGRDTQYF.

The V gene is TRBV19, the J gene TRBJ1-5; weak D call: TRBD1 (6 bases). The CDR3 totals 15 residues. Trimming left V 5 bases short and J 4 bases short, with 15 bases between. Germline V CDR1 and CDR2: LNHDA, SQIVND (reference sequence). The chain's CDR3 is CASSQAGVRNQPQHF. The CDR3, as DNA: TGTGCCAGTAGTCAGGCAGGGGTTCGTAATCAGCCCCAGCATTTT.

The CDR3 spells CASRLQAPSSYEQYF. In nucleotides, the CDR3 is TGTGCCAGCAGACTACAGGCCCCAAGCTCCTACGAGCAGTACTTC. The chain uses TRBV6-1 and TRBJ2-5, with D possibly matching TRBD1 (5 bases). The DNA end lines up better with TRBJ2-7; the J call may be wrong. There are 15 residues in the CDR3. Germline-derived CDR1 and CDR2 are MNHNS and SASEGT.

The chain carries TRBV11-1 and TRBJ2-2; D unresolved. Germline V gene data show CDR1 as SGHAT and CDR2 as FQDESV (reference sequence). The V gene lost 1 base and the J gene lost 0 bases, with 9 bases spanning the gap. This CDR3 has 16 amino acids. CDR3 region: CASSLETRANTGELFF. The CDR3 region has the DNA TGTGCCAGCAGCTTAGAGACTCGCGCGAACACCGGGGAGCTGTTTTTT.

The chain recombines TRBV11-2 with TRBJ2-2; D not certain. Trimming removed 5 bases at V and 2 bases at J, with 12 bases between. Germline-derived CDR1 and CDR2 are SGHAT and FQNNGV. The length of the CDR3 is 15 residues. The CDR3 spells CASSPSIVNTGELFF. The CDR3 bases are TGTGCCAGCAGCCCCTCGATAGTAAACACCGGGGAGCTGTTTTTT.

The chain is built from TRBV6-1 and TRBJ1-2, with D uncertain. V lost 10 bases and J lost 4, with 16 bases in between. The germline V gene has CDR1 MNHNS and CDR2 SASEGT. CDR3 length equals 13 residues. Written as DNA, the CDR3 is TGTGCCATCGGGCGGCGGAGCGGCTATGGCTACACCTTC. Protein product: CAIGRRSGYGYTF.

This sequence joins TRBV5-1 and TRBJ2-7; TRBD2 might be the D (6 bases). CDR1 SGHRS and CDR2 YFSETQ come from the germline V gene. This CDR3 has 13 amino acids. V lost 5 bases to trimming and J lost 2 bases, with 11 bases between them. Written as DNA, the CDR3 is TGCGCCAGCAGACCCAGCGGGCCCTACGAGCAGTACTTC. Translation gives CASRPSGPYEQYF.

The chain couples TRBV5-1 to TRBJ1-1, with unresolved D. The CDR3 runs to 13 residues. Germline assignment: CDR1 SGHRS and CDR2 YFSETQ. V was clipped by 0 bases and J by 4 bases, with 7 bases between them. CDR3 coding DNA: TGCGCCAGCAGCTTGGGATCCGGCACTGAAGCTTTCTTT. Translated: CASSLGSGTEAFF.

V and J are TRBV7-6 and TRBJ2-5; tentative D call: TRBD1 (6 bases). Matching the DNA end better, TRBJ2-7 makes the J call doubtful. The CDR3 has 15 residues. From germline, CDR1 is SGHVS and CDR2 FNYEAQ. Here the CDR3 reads CASKLTSTGRDEQYF. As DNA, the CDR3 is TGTGCCAGCAAGCTTACTTCTACAGGGAGAGACGAGCAGTACTTC.

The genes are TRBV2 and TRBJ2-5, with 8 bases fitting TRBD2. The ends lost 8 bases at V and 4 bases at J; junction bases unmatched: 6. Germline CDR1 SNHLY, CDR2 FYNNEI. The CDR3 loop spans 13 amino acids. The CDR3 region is CASEREWGETQYF. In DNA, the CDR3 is TGTGCCAGCGAGCGGGAGTGGGGAGAGACCCAGTACTTC.

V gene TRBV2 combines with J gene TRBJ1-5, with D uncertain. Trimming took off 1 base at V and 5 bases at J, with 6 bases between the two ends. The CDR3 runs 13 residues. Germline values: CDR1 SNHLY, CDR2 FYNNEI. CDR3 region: CASSEGADQPQHF. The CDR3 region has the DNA TGTGCCAGCAGTGAAGGGGCCGATCAGCCCCAGCATTTT.

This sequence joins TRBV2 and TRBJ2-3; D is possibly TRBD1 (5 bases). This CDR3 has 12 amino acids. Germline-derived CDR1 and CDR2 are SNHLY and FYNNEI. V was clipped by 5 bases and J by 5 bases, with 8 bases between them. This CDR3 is CASSQDRDTQYF. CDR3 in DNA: TGTGCCAGCAGTCAAGACAGAGATACGCAGTATTTT.

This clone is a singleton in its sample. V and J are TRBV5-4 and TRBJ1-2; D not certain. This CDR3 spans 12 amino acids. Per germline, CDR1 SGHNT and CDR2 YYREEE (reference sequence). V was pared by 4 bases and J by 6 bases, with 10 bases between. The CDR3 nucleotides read TGTGCCAGCAGCATGAGGGAGGATGGCTACACCTTC. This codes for CASSMREDGYTF. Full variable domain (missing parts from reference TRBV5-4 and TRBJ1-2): ETGVTQSPTHLIKTRGQQVTLRCSSQSGHNTVSWYQQALGQGPQFIFQYYREEENGRGNFPPRFSGLQFPNYSSELNVNALELDDSALYLCASSMREDGYTFGSGTRLTVV.

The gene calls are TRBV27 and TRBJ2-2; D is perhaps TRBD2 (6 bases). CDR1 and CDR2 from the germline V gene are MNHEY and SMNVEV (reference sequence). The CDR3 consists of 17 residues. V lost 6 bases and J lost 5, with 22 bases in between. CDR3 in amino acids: CASSTQTRLLGTGELFF. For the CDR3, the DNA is TGTGCCAGCAGCACCCAGACTAGACTGCTTGGGACCGGGGAGCTGTTTTTT.

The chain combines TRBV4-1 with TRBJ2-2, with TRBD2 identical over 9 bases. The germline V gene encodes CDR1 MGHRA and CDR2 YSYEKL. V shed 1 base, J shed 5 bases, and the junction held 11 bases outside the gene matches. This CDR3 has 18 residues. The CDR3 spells CASSQAIGGRAGTGELFF. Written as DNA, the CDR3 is TGCGCCAGCAGCCAAGCTATAGGCGGGAGGGCCGGAACCGGGGAGCTGTTTTTT.

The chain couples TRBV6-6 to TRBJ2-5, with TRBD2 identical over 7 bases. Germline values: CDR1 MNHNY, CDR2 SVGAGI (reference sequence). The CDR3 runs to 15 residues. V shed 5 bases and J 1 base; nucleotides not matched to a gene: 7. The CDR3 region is CASSHGGMPQETQYF. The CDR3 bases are TGTGCCAGCAGTCACGGGGGGATGCCCCAAGAGACCCAGTACTTC.

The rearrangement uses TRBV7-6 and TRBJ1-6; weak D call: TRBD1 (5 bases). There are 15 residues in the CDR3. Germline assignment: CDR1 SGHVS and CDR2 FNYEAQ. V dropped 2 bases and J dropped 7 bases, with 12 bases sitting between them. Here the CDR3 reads CASSLTMGGNSPLHF. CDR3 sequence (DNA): TGTGCCAGCAGCTTAACGATGGGGGGGAATTCACCCCTCCACTTT.

The CDR3 region is CASSPPPGVSFGELFF. The CDR3 bases are TGTGCCAGCAGCCCCCCACCGGGGGTTTCATTTGGGGAGCTGTTTTTT. V is TRBV7-2 and J is TRBJ2-2; D may be TRBD2 (6 bases). CDR3 length: 16 residues. Per germline, CDR1 SGHTA and CDR2 FQGNSA. V was trimmed by 5 bases and J by 8 bases, leaving 21 bases between them.

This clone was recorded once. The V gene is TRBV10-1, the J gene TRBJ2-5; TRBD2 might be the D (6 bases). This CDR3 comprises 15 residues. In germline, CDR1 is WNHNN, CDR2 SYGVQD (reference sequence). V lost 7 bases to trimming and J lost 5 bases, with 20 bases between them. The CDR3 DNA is TGCGCCAGCATTGCGGGGATCTCACGAGAGGAGACCCAGTACTTC. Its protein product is CASIAGISREETQYF.

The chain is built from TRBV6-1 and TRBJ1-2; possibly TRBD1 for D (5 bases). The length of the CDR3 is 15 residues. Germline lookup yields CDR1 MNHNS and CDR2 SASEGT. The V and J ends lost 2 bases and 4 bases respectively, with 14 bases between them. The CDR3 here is CASSETLGQGYGYTF. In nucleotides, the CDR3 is TGTGCCAGCAGTGAAACATTAGGTCAGGGCTATGGCTACACCTTC.

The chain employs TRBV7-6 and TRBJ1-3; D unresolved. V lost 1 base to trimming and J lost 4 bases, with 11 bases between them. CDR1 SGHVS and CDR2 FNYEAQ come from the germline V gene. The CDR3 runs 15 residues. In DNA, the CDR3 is TGTGCCAGCAGCTTAGGCGTCGGTAGAGGAAACACCATATATTTT. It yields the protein CASSLGVGRGNTIYF.